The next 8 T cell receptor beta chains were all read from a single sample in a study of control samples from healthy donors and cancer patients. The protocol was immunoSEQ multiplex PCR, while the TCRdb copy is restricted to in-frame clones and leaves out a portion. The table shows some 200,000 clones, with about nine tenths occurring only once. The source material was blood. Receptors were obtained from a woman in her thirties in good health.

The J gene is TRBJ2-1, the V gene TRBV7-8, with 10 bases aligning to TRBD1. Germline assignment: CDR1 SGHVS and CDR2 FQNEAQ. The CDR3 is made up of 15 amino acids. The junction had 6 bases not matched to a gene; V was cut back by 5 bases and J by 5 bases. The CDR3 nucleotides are TGTGCCAGCAGCCAGCCGGGACAGGGGAACAATGAGCAGTTCTTC. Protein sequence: CASSQPGQGNNEQFF.

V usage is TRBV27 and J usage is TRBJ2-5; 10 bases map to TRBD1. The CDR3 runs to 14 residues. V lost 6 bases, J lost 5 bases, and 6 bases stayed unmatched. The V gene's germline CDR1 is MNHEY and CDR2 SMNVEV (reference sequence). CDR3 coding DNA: TGTGCCAGCAGGAAGGACAGGGGGGGCGAGACCCAGTACTTC. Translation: CASRKDRGGETQYF.

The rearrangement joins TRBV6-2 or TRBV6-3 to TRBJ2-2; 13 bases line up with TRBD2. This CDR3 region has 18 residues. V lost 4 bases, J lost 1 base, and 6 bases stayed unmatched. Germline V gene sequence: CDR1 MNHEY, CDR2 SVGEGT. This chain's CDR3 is CASSWTSGGPLNTGELFF. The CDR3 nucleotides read TGTGCCAGCAGTTGGACTAGCGGGGGCCCATTGAACACCGGGGAGCTGTTTTTT.

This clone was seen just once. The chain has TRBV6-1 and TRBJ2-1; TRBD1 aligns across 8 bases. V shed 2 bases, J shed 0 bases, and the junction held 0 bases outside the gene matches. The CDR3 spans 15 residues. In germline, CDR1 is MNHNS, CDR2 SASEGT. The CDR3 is CASSETGGSYNEQFF. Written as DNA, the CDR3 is TGTGCCAGCAGTGAAACAGGGGGCTCCTACAATGAGCAGTTCTTC.

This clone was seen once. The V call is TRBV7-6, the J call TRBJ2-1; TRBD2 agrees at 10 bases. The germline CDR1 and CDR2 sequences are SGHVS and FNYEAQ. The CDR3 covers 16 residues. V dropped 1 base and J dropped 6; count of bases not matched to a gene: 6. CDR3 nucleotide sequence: TGTGCCAGCAGCTTAGAACCGGGACTAGCGCTCAATGAGCAGTTCTTC. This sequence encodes CASSLEPGLALNEQFF.

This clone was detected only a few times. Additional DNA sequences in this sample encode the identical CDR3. The CDR3 here is CASSLGRNTEAFF. DNA for the CDR3: TGTGCCAGCAGTCTAGGACGGAACACTGAAGCTTTCTTT. V gene TRBV27 combines with J gene TRBJ1-1; D is undetermined. CDR3 size: 13 residues. The germline gives CDR1 MNHEY, CDR2 SMNVEV (reference sequence). V was pared by 5 bases and J by 1 base, with 8 bases between.

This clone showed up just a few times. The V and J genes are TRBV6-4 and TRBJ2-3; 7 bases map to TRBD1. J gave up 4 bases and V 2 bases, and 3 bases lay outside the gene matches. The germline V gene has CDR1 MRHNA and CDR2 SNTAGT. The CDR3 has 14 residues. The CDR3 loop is CASSDRGHPDTQYF. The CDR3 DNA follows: TGTGCCAGCAGTGACAGGGGGCACCCAGATACGCAGTATTTT.

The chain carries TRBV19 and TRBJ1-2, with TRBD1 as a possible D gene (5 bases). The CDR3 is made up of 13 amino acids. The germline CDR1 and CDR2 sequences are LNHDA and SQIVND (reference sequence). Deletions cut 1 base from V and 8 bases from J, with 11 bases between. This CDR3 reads CASSIVAGRGYTF. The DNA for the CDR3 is TGTGCCAGTAGTATAGTCGCGGGGCGAGGCTACACCTTC.